These 15 T cell receptor beta chains share one sample of origin, sequenced in a study of identical twins. One entry per CDR3 protein results from TCRdb running MiXCR on the 5' RACE reads. The table records roughly 350,000 distinct CDR3 sequences, 12% of them present only once. This sample was also put to use in a study of yellow fever vaccine responses in identical twins.

Sequenced: CD8+ T cells sorted from blood. These receptors all stem from a woman under 30 in good health.

This chain uses TRBV5-6 with TRBJ2-7; TRBD2 might be the D (5 bases). Germline V gives CDR1 SGHDT, CDR2 YYEEEE. Trimming left V 2 bases short and J 1 base short, with 10 bases between. The CDR3 is 14 amino acids. The CDR3 nucleotides are TGTGCCAGCAGCTTTCGGGGTTGGTCCTACGAGCAGTACTTC. This gives the protein CASSFRGWSYEQYF.

This clonotype was counted only a few times. The chain links TRBV27 to TRBJ2-4; no firm D call. CDR3 length: 16 residues. Germline values: CDR1 MNHEY, CDR2 SMNVEV (reference sequence). V lost 3 bases, J lost 0 bases, and 12 bases lay in between. The CDR3: CASSFSGLKAKNIQYF. DNA for the CDR3: TGTGCCAGCAGTTTCTCGGGCCTAAAAGCCAAAAACATTCAGTACTTC.

This clonotype was seen more than once but under ten times. The V call is TRBV11-2, the J call TRBJ1-1, with 9 bases that match TRBD1. Germline CDR1 and CDR2: SGHAT and FQNNGV. Trimming at V came to 5 bases and at J to 1 base, leaving 5 bases not matched to a gene. This CDR3 contains 15 residues. In DNA, the CDR3 is TGTGCCAGCAGCCCAGAGGACAGGGGGAACACTGAAGCTTTCTTT. As protein: CASSPEDRGNTEAFF.

In this sample, this clonotype turned up many times. The J gene is TRBJ1-4, the V gene TRBV2; 7 bases fit TRBD1. This CDR3 comprises 13 residues. V shed 7 bases, J shed 4 bases, and the junction held 3 bases outside the gene matches. Germline values: CDR1 SNHLY, CDR2 FYNNEI. The CDR3 loop is CASTGQLNEKLFF. The CDR3 region has the DNA TGTGCCAGCACGGGACAGCTTAATGAAAAACTGTTTTTT.

This chain uses TRBV28 with TRBJ2-1, with TRBD1 identical over 7 bases. The V and J ends lost 5 bases and 0 bases, in that order; junction bases with no gene match: 4. Germline-derived CDR1 and CDR2 are MDHEN and SYDVKM. The CDR3 is made up of 15 amino acids. CDR3 sequence: CASSRGQASYNEQFF. The CDR3 region has the DNA TGTGCCAGCAGTCGAGGACAGGCCTCCTACAATGAGCAGTTCTTC.

This rearrangement joins TRBV12-3 or TRBV12-4 to TRBJ1-1; D perhaps matches TRBD1 (6 bases). The CDR3 totals 14 residues. Trimming pared 6 bases from V and 3 bases from J, leaving 14 bases between. The CDR3 coding sequence is TGTGCCAGCAGCACGGGACACTACTACACTGAAGCTTTCTTT. As protein: CASSTGHYYTEAFF.

This clonotype appeared once. The V and J genes are TRBV4-1 and TRBJ2-5; D might be TRBD1 (5 bases). V dropped 0 bases and J dropped 5 bases, with 10 bases sitting between them. This CDR3 spans 14 amino acids. Germline V gene data show CDR1 as MGHRA and CDR2 as YSYEKL. Here the CDR3 reads CASSQEGRVETQYF. Here the CDR3 DNA reads TGCGCCAGCAGCCAAGAAGGCAGGGTGGAGACCCAGTACTTC.

This clonotype was observed a handful of times. The genes are TRBV7-8 and TRBJ2-1; TRBD1 is a possible D gene (5 bases). Germline V lookup: CDR1 SGHVS, CDR2 FQNEAQ. The CDR3 runs 14 residues. V was clipped by 3 bases and J by 3 bases, with 9 bases between them. This CDR3 reads CASSLGPFYNEQFF. The CDR3 DNA follows: TGTGCCAGCAGCTTGGGGCCTTTCTACAATGAGCAGTTCTTC.

V gene TRBV7-6 combines with J gene TRBJ2-3, with 11 bases identical to TRBD2. The J segment lost 3 bases and the V segment lost 0 bases, leaving 2 bases of the junction unmatched. Germline V gene data show CDR1 as SGHVS and CDR2 as FNYEAQ. This CDR3 region has 16 residues. The CDR3 reads CASSLAGLAATDTQYF. The CDR3 DNA sequence: TGTGCCAGCAGCTTAGCGGGACTAGCGGCAACAGATACGCAGTATTTT.

This clonotype was observed a few times. CDR3 region: CASTPTSGGPYNEQFF. CDR3 sequence (DNA): TGTGCCAGCACCCCGACTAGCGGGGGTCCCTACAATGAGCAGTTCTTC. The rearrangement links TRBV2 to TRBJ2-1; 12 bases are a match to TRBD2. The germline V gene has CDR1 SNHLY and CDR2 FYNNEI. The V segment lost 7 bases and the J segment 2 bases; nucleotides outside the gene matches: 6. The length of the CDR3 is 16 residues. Filled out from reference TRBV2 and TRBJ2-1, the complete variable domain reads EPEVTQTPSHQVTQMGQEVILRCVPISNHLYFYWYRQILGQKVEFLVSFYNNEISEKSEIFDDQFSVERPDGSNFTLKIRSTKLEDSAMYFCASTPTSGGPYNEQFFGPGTRLTVL.

The chain uses TRBV28 and TRBJ1-1; D remains ambiguous. The CDR3 spans 15 residues. The germline CDR1 and CDR2 sequences are MDHEN and SYDVKM. The ends were cut back, 5 bases at V and 3 bases at J, with 16 bases in the middle. For the CDR3, the DNA is TGTGCCAGCAGTCCCCCCTCCGGTTTTGACACTGAAGCTTTCTTT. Translated, it gives CASSPPSGFDTEAFF.

This clonotype was found a few times. The rearrangement joins TRBV20-1 to TRBJ2-3; D perhaps matches TRBD1 (6 bases). Trimming cost V 0 bases and J 2 bases, with 18 bases left between them. Germline values: CDR1 DFQATT, CDR2 SNEGSKA (reference sequence). CDR3 size: 17 residues. The CDR3 protein is CSARDMYRDTYTDTQYF. CDR3 DNA sequence: TGCAGTGCTAGAGACATGTACCGGGACACATACACAGATACGCAGTATTTT.

This clonotype has a handful of counts. The chain recombines TRBV6-1 with TRBJ2-7, with D perhaps TRBD2 (6 bases). V was trimmed by 4 bases and J by 3 bases, leaving 13 bases between them. This CDR3 is built from 14 residues. CDR1 and CDR2 from the germline V gene are MNHNS and SASEGT. CDR3 nucleotides: TGTGCCAGCAGTGTGGCTAGCGAGCTCTACGAGCAGTACTTC. Translated: CASSVASELYEQYF.

This clonotype was seen a handful of times. The chain joins TRBV15 to TRBJ2-7; D remains unclear. Germline loops: CDR1 LNHNV, CDR2 YYDKDF (reference sequence). CDR3 length: 13 amino acids. The V gene lost 0 bases and the J gene lost 6 bases, with 9 bases spanning the gap. The DNA for the CDR3 is TGTGCCACCAGCAGAGATCTAAGAGGCGAGCAGTACGTC. It translates to CATSRDLRGEQYV.

In this sample, this clonotype turned up a few times. This chain connects TRBV3-1 to TRBJ1-4, with 7 positions matching TRBD1. CDR1 and CDR2 (germline): LGHDT, YNNKEL (reference sequence). The V and J ends lost 0 bases and 14 bases, in that order; junction bases with no gene match: 12. This CDR3 is built from 15 residues. CDR3 bases: TGTGCCAGCAGCCAAGAGACAGGGCGAGTAGGAGGCCTGTTTTTT. Translated: CASSQETGRVGGLFF.